Below, 19 T cell receptor beta chains from the same sample are listed, as sequenced in a study of blood T cell repertoires in COVID-19. The data were produced by immunoSEQ multiplex PCR, yet TCRdb's version contains in-frame clones alone and is incomplete. The table has about 140,000 clones, 65% to 80% seen once; the top ten hold 16%. Source material: peripheral blood. The receptors come from a man aged 50 to 59 with acute or convalescent COVID-19.

The chain combines TRBV5-1 with TRBJ2-7; D is unresolved. The length of the CDR3 is 14 residues. V lost 2 bases and J 0 bases, leaving 9 bases between the germline ends. CDR1 SGHRS and CDR2 YFSETQ come from the germline V gene. CDR3 in amino acids: CASSFYDSSYEQYF. Here the CDR3 DNA reads TGCGCCAGCAGCTTCTATGATAGCTCCTACGAGCAGTACTTC.

The genes are TRBV29-1 and TRBJ1-1; no reliable D call. The ends were cut back, 5 bases at V and 1 base at J, with 14 bases in the middle. CDR3 length equals 14 residues. Germline V gene lookup returns CDR1 SQVTM and CDR2 ANQGSEA. The CDR3 spells CSVPDTVRNTEAFF. The CDR3 nucleotides read TGCAGCGTTCCCGACACCGTTCGGAACACTGAAGCTTTCTTT.

The rearrangement joins TRBV27 to TRBJ1-2; D gene ambiguous. The CDR3 sequence is 12 residues long. Germline V gene sequence: CDR1 MNHEY, CDR2 SMNVEV (reference sequence). V gave up 6 bases and J gave up 3 bases, with 8 bases separating them. This chain's CDR3 is CASRSGDYGYTF. The DNA for the CDR3 is TGTGCCAGCAGGTCCGGGGACTATGGCTACACCTTC.

At least ten counts were recorded for this clone. This chain joins TRBV4-1 and TRBJ1-1; 9 nucleotides agree with TRBD1. CDR1 and CDR2 from the germline V gene are MGHRA and YSYEKL. The V segment lost 4 bases and the J segment 2 bases; nucleotides outside the gene matches: 8. The CDR3 has 16 amino acids. CDR3 in amino acids: CASSPKGQGENTEAFF. CDR3 DNA sequence: TGCGCCAGCAGCCCCAAGGGACAGGGAGAAAACACTGAAGCTTTCTTT.

V and J are TRBV30 and TRBJ2-2; D perhaps matches TRBD2 (5 bases). Deletions cut 7 bases from V and 2 bases from J, with 14 bases between. Germline assignment: CDR1 GTSNPN and CDR2 SVGIG (reference sequence). The CDR3 contains 14 residues. This CDR3 reads CASLLLVNTGELFF. As DNA, the CDR3 is TGTGCCTCTCTTTTACTAGTTAACACCGGGGAGCTGTTTTTT.

The J gene is TRBJ2-3, the V gene TRBV30; 11 positions match TRBD2. Germline V gene lookup returns CDR1 GTSNPN and CDR2 SVGIG (reference sequence). CDR3 length: 16 residues. J was trimmed by 2 bases and V by 3 bases; bases with no gene match: 7. The CDR3 DNA reads TGTGCCTGGAGCGCTCGGACTAGCGGGTACACAGATACGCAGTATTTT. Its protein product is CAWSARTSGYTDTQYF.

The chain joins TRBV2 to TRBJ1-1, with D tentatively TRBD1 (5 bases). Germline CDR1 SNHLY, CDR2 FYNNEI. This CDR3 is 14 amino acids long. Deletions cut 9 bases from V and 2 bases from J, with 16 bases between. Written as DNA, the CDR3 is TGTGCCAGAAGGACCCGGGGGGGAAACACTGAAGCTTTCTTT. This gives the protein CARRTRGGNTEAFF.

The chain has TRBV5-5 and TRBJ1-1; 8 bases are a match to TRBD1. Per the germline V gene, CDR1 is SGHKS and CDR2 is YYEKEE (reference sequence). This CDR3 comprises 17 residues. The trim removed 0 bases at V and 2 bases at J, leaving 9 bases unmatched. In DNA form, the CDR3 reads TGTGCCAGCAGCTTGGGGCTCTCGGGACAGGCTAACACTGAAGCTTTCTTT. Its protein product is CASSLGLSGQANTEAFF.

The V and J genes are TRBV3-1 (or the pseudogene TRBV3-2) and TRBJ1-5, with TRBD1 identical over 11 bases. V was pared by 9 bases and J by 6 bases, with 7 bases of the junction left unmatched. Germline V gives CDR1 LGHDT, CDR2 YNNKEL (reference sequence). This CDR3 contains 14 residues. Here the CDR3 reads CASGQGASFQPQHF. The CDR3 region has the DNA TGTGCCAGTGGACAGGGGGCGTCGTTTCAGCCCCAGCATTTT.

This clone was found once. This chain uses TRBV18 with TRBJ2-3, with 7 nucleotides matching TRBD2. This CDR3 region has 15 residues. Germline V gives CDR1 KGHSH, CDR2 LQKENI. V lost 3 bases and J lost 6; bases outside the gene matches: 9. CDR3 nucleotide sequence: TGTGCCAGCTCACCTACGGCGGGAGAGGGTGATACGCAGTATTTT. Translating it yields CASSPTAGEGDTQYF.

The chain joins TRBV18 to TRBJ2-5; D is uncertain. The CDR3 has 14 residues. From germline, CDR1 is KGHSH and CDR2 LQKENI. With 2 bases removed from V and 2 bases from J, the gap between germline ends came to 9 bases. CDR3 in amino acids: CASSPTVRQETQYF. In nucleotides, the CDR3 is TGTGCCAGCTCACCAACAGTTAGACAAGAGACCCAGTACTTC.

The chain carries TRBV18 and TRBJ1-1; tentatively, D is TRBD1 (5 bases). CDR1 and CDR2 from the germline V gene are KGHSH and LQKENI. The CDR3 extends over 15 amino acids. Trimming stripped 2 bases from V and 3 bases from J, with 13 bases between. The CDR3 loop reads CASSPLTGGDTEAFF. CDR3 sequence (DNA): TGTGCCAGCTCACCATTGACGGGGGGAGACACTGAAGCTTTCTTT. Together with reference TRBV18 and TRBJ1-1, the CDR3 gives the full variable domain: NAGVMQNPRHLVRRRGQEARLRCSPMKGHSHVYWYRQLPEEGLKFMVYLQKENIIDESGMPKERFSAEFPKEGPSILRIQQVVRGDSAAYFCASSPLTGGDTEAFFGQGTRLTVV.

This sequence joins TRBV6-1 and TRBJ1-3; D possibly corresponds to TRBD1 (6 bases). The CDR3 totals 15 residues. Germline V gene lookup returns CDR1 MNHNS and CDR2 SASEGT. Trimming took 3 bases from V and 4 from J, leaving 13 bases between them. CDR3 sequence: CASSETGSVGNTIYF. In nucleotides, the CDR3 is TGTGCCAGCAGTGAGACAGGTTCAGTGGGAAACACCATATATTTT.

The chain combines TRBV23-1 with TRBJ2-5; 8 positions match TRBD1. TRBV23-1 qualifies as an ORF whose function is uncertain. J gave up 3 bases and V 6 bases, and 9 bases lay outside the gene matches. The CDR3 loop spans 15 amino acids. CDR3 sequence (DNA): TGCGCCAGCAGATCCCAACGGACAGGGAAAGAGACCCAGTACTTC. Protein sequence: CASRSQRTGKETQYF.

The gene calls are TRBV10-3 and TRBJ2-5, with TRBD1 matching over 8 bases. Unmatched junction bases numbered 4, after V lost 3 bases and J lost 4 bases. This CDR3 comprises 14 residues. CDR1 and CDR2 (germline): ENHRY, SYGVKD. In nucleotides, the CDR3 is TGTGCCATCAGTGATTCAGGGGGCGGAGAGACCCAGTACTTC. It specifies CAISDSGGGETQYF.

The CDR3 DNA is TGTGCCAGTAGCGTTTACAGGGTGGGGTTGGATCAGCCCCAGCATTTT. Protein product: CASSVYRVGLDQPQHF. The gene calls are TRBV19 and TRBJ1-5; TRBD1 is a possible D gene (6 bases). The CDR3 has 16 residues. Trimming stripped 6 bases from V and 5 bases from J, with 20 bases between. The germline V gene encodes CDR1 LNHDA and CDR2 SQIVND (reference sequence).

This chain links TRBV2 with TRBJ2-2; D is possibly TRBD1 (6 bases). The CDR3 loop spans 14 amino acids. From germline, CDR1 is SNHLY and CDR2 FYNNEI. Trimming took off 3 bases at V and 4 bases at J, with 9 bases between the two ends. The CDR3 is CASSELGGTGELFF. The CDR3, as DNA: TGTGCCAGCAGTGAGTTAGGGGGCACCGGGGAGCTGTTTTTT.

The chain recombines TRBV5-1 with TRBJ2-7, with no clear D. V lost 6 bases and J lost 5, with 24 bases in between. The germline V gene has CDR1 SGHRS and CDR2 YFSETQ. This CDR3 is built from 16 residues. CDR3 region: CASKHKLTLVAHEQYV. Here the CDR3 DNA reads TGCGCCAGCAAACATAAGCTCACCCTAGTTGCCCACGAGCAGTACGTC.

The genes are TRBV30 and TRBJ1-2; D might be TRBD1 (6 bases). The CDR3 spans 14 residues. Trimming left V 2 bases short and J 8 bases short, with 18 bases between. Germline CDR1 GTSNPN, CDR2 SVGIG (reference sequence). The CDR3 bases are TGTGCCTGGAGTTCCCCCGGGACAAAGGAGGGCTACACCTTC. Translation gives CAWSSPGTKEGYTF.